One sample yielded the 27 T cell receptor beta chains listed below, sequenced in a study of molecular identifiers for immune sequencing clone quantification. TCRdb called the PCR reads again in MiXCR, with one record for every CDR3 protein. This table has about 640,000 distinct CDR3 sequences, about 20% appearing once. The sequencing input was naive CD8+ T cells from blood, with Jurkat cell RNA spiked in. Noted subset: FACS-sorted CD8+CD4-CCR7+CD45RA+ naive T cells. Receptors originate from a human donor in good health. Some libraries in this study had Jurkat cell RNA spiked in.

The V gene is TRBV15, the J gene TRBJ2-1; TRBD1 matches at 10 bases. Per germline, CDR1 LNHNV and CDR2 YYDKDF (reference sequence). V dropped 8 bases and J dropped 6; count of bases not matched to a gene: 4. This CDR3 has 13 residues. The CDR3 region has the DNA TGTGCCACCGGGACAGGGGTGTCCAATGAGCAGTTCTTC. This codes for CATGTGVSNEQFF.

This clonotype was counted many times. The chain is built from TRBV10-2 and TRBJ2-5; D is ambiguous. The CDR3 totals 16 residues. CDR1 is WSHSY and CDR2 is SAAADI in the germline V gene. Deletions cut 3 bases from V and 5 bases from J, with 19 bases between. The CDR3 region has the DNA TGCGCCAGCAGTGACGCCCAGCGCCTAAGGCGGGAGACCCAGTACTTC. It encodes CASSDAQRLRRETQYF.

This clonotype was seen more than once but under ten times. The chain combines TRBV12-3 or TRBV12-4 with TRBJ1-5; TRBD1 might be the D (5 bases). Trimming shortened V by 2 bases and J by 0 bases, and 17 bases separated the two germline ends. This CDR3 spans 18 amino acids. In DNA form, the CDR3 reads TGTGCCAGCAGTTTAAATTGGCAGGGACCTTATAGCAATCAGCCCCAGCATTTT. Protein sequence: CASSLNWQGPYSNQPQHF.

Only a few counts were recorded for this clonotype. This may arise from a read error, as a much more abundant clone is one base away. The genes are TRBV19 and TRBJ2-5; a weak D match, TRBD2 (6 bases). The ends were cut back, 6 bases at V and 3 bases at J, with 20 bases in the middle. There are 16 residues in the CDR3. Germline lookup yields CDR1 LNHDA and CDR2 SQIVND (reference sequence). The CDR3 loop is CASSPGAPGLEETQYF. The CDR3 region has the DNA TGTGCCAGTAGCCCGGGAGCACCGGGCTTGGAAGAGACCCAGTACTTC.

This clonotype was counted ten times or more. This chain uses TRBV4-1 with TRBJ2-3; 13 bases line up with TRBD2. The CDR3 extends over 16 amino acids. Germline trimming cut 2 bases from V and 4 bases from J; bases unmatched to any gene: 3. The germline V gene encodes CDR1 MGHRA and CDR2 YSYEKL. The CDR3 region has the DNA TGCGCCAGCAGCCAACCCACTAGCGGGGGGGCAGATACGCAGTATTTT. It specifies CASSQPTSGGADTQYF.

There are many counts of this clonotype. This sequence joins TRBV20-1 and TRBJ2-7, with 7 bases lining up with TRBD2. The length of the CDR3 is 15 residues. V shed 0 bases and J 2 bases; nucleotides not matched to a gene: 7. Germline-derived CDR1 and CDR2 are DFQATT and SNEGSKA (reference sequence). For the CDR3, the DNA is TGCAGTGCTAGAGAGGTTGGGACTACGGCCTACGAGCAGTACTTC. This codes for CSAREVGTTAYEQYF.

This clonotype has a count of ten or more. This chain joins TRBV7-9 and TRBJ2-7, with 11 bases identical to TRBD2. Trimming removed 6 bases from V and 2 bases from J; junction bases left unmatched: 15. Germline-derived CDR1 and CDR2 are SEHNR and FQNEAQ (reference sequence). The CDR3 is 18 residues long. CDR3 residues: CASSPRNQLGLAAYEQYF. DNA of the CDR3: TGTGCCAGCAGTCCGCGGAACCAGCTGGGACTAGCGGCCTACGAGCAGTACTTC.

The rearrangement links TRBV30 to TRBJ2-1; no firm D call. CDR3 length: 10 amino acids. Trimming pared 0 bases from V and 8 bases from J, leaving 2 bases between. Germline loops: CDR1 GTSNPN, CDR2 SVGIG (reference sequence). CDR3 amino acids: CAWSVDEQFF. The DNA of the CDR3 is TGTGCCTGGAGTGTTGATGAGCAGTTCTTC.

CDR3 DNA: TGTGCCAGCAGCTTATCAAGGCGGGAGGCGGGGGATACGCAGTATTTT. It codes for CASSLSRREAGDTQYF. This chain connects TRBV7-3 to TRBJ2-3, with 8 positions matching TRBD2. The CDR3 loop spans 16 amino acids. In germline, CDR1 is SGHTA, CDR2 FQGTGA. Unmatched junction bases numbered 10, after V lost 2 bases and J lost 6 bases. Full variable domain (rest looked up from reference TRBV7-3 and TRBJ2-3): GAGVSQTPSNKVTEKGKYVELRCDPISGHTALYWYRQSLGQGPEFLIYFQGTGAADDSGLPNDRFFAVRPEGSVSTLKIQRTERGDSAVYLCASSLSRREAGDTQYFGPGTRLTVL.

This clonotype has a single count. This may be a read error: a much more frequent sequence differs by one nucleotide. The chain carries TRBV10-2 and TRBJ2-7; perhaps D is TRBD1 or TRBD2 (5 bases each). The CDR3 sequence is 16 residues long. The germline CDR1 and CDR2 sequences are WSHSY and SAAADI. CDR3 nucleotide sequence: TGCGCCAGCAGTGAGTTGTCACCAACGAGGGGCTACGTGCAGTACTTC. It is translated as CASSELSPTRGYVQYF.

The J gene is TRBJ1-2, the V gene TRBV23-1; 7 nucleotides agree with TRBD1. TRBV23-1 is assigned to the ORF class and has an uncertain function. This CDR3 comprises 16 residues. The ends lost 1 base at V and 3 bases at J; junction bases unmatched: 8. CDR3 DNA: TGCGCCAGCAGTCAATGTGGAGCCGGGACAGACTATGGCTACACCTTC. It codes for CASSQCGAGTDYGYTF.

This clonotype was observed at least ten times. The chain's CDR3 is CASTQSGWNQPQHF. The CDR3 DNA reads as TGTGCCAGCACCCAGTCGGGTTGGAATCAGCCCCAGCATTTT. This rearrangement joins TRBV12-3 or TRBV12-4 to TRBJ1-5; no firm D call. The V gene lost 7 bases and the J gene lost 4 bases, with 14 bases spanning the gap. The CDR3 runs 14 residues.

The table lists this clonotype with a few counts. The gene calls are TRBV27 and TRBJ2-7; D may be TRBD1 or TRBD2 (5 bases each). Germline assignment: CDR1 MNHEY and CDR2 SMNVEV (reference sequence). Trimming stripped 4 bases from V and 4 bases from J, with 17 bases between. The CDR3 runs 15 residues. This chain's CDR3 is CASSSSGLGEYEQYF. The CDR3 region has the DNA TGTGCCAGCAGTTCTTCAGGGTTGGGAGAATACGAGCAGTACTTC.

This clonotype was detected ten times or more. The chain employs TRBV11-1 and TRBJ2-7; D may be TRBD2 (5 bases). Germline lookup yields CDR1 SGHAT and CDR2 FQDESV (reference sequence). CDR3 length equals 14 residues. V was pared by 3 bases and J by 3 bases, with 12 bases between. The CDR3 reads CASSFEADYYEQYF. The CDR3, as DNA: TGTGCCAGCAGCTTCGAAGCGGATTACTACGAGCAGTACTTC.

Only a few counts were recorded for this clonotype. A single base separates this from a much larger clone, so it may be a read error. The chain joins TRBV4-1 to TRBJ2-1; possibly TRBD2 for D (5 bases). CDR1 and CDR2 (germline): MGHRA, YSYEKL. V lost 6 bases to trimming and J lost 3 bases, with 18 bases between them. The CDR3 sequence is 16 residues long. CDR3 amino acids: CASRLGHTNLYNEQFF. CDR3 DNA sequence: TGCGCCAGCAGACTAGGGCACACGAACCTCTACAATGAGCAGTTCTTC.

This clonotype was seen only a few times. The chain is built from TRBV19 and TRBJ2-1; 8 bases are a match to TRBD2. Germline CDR1 is LNHDA and CDR2 is SQIVND (reference sequence). The ends lost 8 bases at V and 5 bases at J; junction bases unmatched: 8. This CDR3 is 14 amino acids long. CDR3 DNA: TGTGCCAGTGGCCGGGGGGGGGCAGACAATGAGCAGTTCTTC. Encoded protein: CASGRGGADNEQFF.

This clonotype was picked up a small number of times. The rearrangement joins TRBV18 to TRBJ2-5; weak D call: TRBD2 (6 bases). The CDR3 sequence is 17 residues long. The V gene's germline CDR1 is KGHSH and CDR2 LQKENI. The germline V and J ends were trimmed by 2 bases and 5 bases, with 21 bases remaining between them. DNA of the CDR3: TGTGCCAGCTCACCAAGTTGGGACGCGGAGGGTTTGGAGACCCAGTACTTC. Translation gives CASSPSWDAEGLETQYF. Filled out from reference TRBV18 and TRBJ2-5, the complete variable domain reads NAGVMQNPRHLVRRRGQEARLRCSPMKGHSHVYWYRQLPEEGLKFMVYLQKENIIDESGMPKERFSAEFPKEGPSILRIQQVVRGDSAAYFCASSPSWDAEGLETQYFGPGTRLLVL.

This clonotype came up many times. The chain has TRBV5-1 and TRBJ2-7, with unresolved D. Trimming shortened V by 5 bases and J by 2 bases, and 11 bases separated the two germline ends. The CDR3 length is 13 residues. The germline CDR1 and CDR2 sequences are SGHRS and YFSETQ. CDR3 sequence (DNA): TGCGCCAGCAGGAACTTCCCGGCCTACGAGCAGTACTTC. Protein sequence: CASRNFPAYEQYF.

For the CDR3, the DNA is TGTGCCAGCAGTTTAGGACTAGCGACTCACAATGAGCAGTTCTTC. Residues: CASSLGLATHNEQFF. The gene calls are TRBV27 and TRBJ2-1, with TRBD2 matching over 9 bases. Germline CDR1 and CDR2: MNHEY and SMNVEV (reference sequence). V lost 2 bases, J lost 5 bases, and 4 bases stayed unmatched. The CDR3 length is 15 residues.

This clonotype has at least ten counts. The chain is built from TRBV28 and TRBJ2-7; D might be TRBD2 (6 bases). The CDR3 consists of 16 residues. Trimming removed 5 bases at V and 3 bases at J, with 20 bases between. Germline V gene data show CDR1 as MDHEN and CDR2 as SYDVKM. The CDR3 region has the DNA TGTGCCAGCAGTCCCATATCAGTGGGACTGTTCTACGAGCAGTACTTC. Protein sequence: CASSPISVGLFYEQYF.

Remarks on this clonotype: Since a much larger clone is just one base distant, this may be a read error. The chain is built from TRBV29-1 and TRBJ2-7; tentative D call: TRBD1 (6 bases). Germline V gene data show CDR1 as SQVTM and CDR2 as ANQGSEA. The ends were cut back, 4 bases at V and 6 bases at J, with 16 bases in the middle. CDR3 size: 13 residues. The DNA of the CDR3 is TGCAGCGTTGGAGAAGGTGACAGGAGCGAGCAGTACTTC. Its protein product is CSVGEGDRSEQYF.

Note on this clonotype: A much larger clonotype is one base distant, so this may be a read error. Without the conserved terminal phenylalanine or tryptophan, this CDR3 likely stems from a read error. The chain recombines TRBV11-2 with TRBJ2-3; D is ambiguous. The CDR3 contains 15 residues. CDR1 is SGHAT and CDR2 is FQNNGV in the germline V gene. V lost 5 bases and J 1 base, leaving 13 bases between the germline ends. The CDR3 protein is CASSGPRGRTDTQYL. In DNA, the CDR3 is TGTGCCAGCAGCGGACCTCGAGGACGCACAGATACGCAGTATCTT.

This clonotype was seen many times. CDR3 in DNA: TGTGCCAGCAGGAAAGGACAGAAGAACACTGAAGCTTTCTTT. As protein: CASRKGQKNTEAFF. The chain carries TRBV6-5 and TRBJ1-1, with a tentative D call TRBD1 (6 bases). The CDR3 is 14 amino acids. Germline CDR1 MNHEY, CDR2 SVGAGI. Trimming cost V 6 bases and J 1 base, with 12 bases left between them.

This clonotype was picked up a small number of times. The chain couples TRBV2 to TRBJ1-1; 7 bases are shared with TRBD1. With 7 bases clipped from V and 2 bases from J, the junction kept 10 bases outside the gene matches. Germline V gives CDR1 SNHLY, CDR2 FYNNEI. The CDR3 totals 15 residues. The CDR3 DNA sequence: TGTGCCAGCAATTCACAGGGGTACGAAAACACTGAAGCTTTCTTT. This codes for CASNSQGYENTEAFF.

This clonotype was seen repeatedly, ten times or more. The chain employs TRBV7-2 and TRBJ2-5; weak D call: TRBD2 (5 bases). This CDR3 contains 15 residues. Germline V gene lookup returns CDR1 SGHTA and CDR2 FQGNSA. V lost 1 base and J 5 bases, leaving 14 bases between the germline ends. CDR3 residues: CASSLGITSSETQYF. The CDR3 DNA is TGTGCCAGCAGCTTAGGGATCACTAGTTCCGAGACCCAGTACTTC.

This clonotype was counted ten times or more. The rearrangement uses TRBV20-1 and TRBJ1-5; tentatively, D is TRBD1 (5 bases). The CDR3 has 14 amino acids. The V end lost 6 bases, the J end lost 5 bases, and 17 bases lay between the germline ends. From germline, CDR1 is DFQATT and CDR2 SNEGSKA (reference sequence). The CDR3 reads CSASGQGGDQPQHF. The CDR3 DNA is TGCAGTGCATCGGGCCAGGGTGGCGATCAGCCCCAGCATTTT.

This clonotype was detected only a few times. CDR3 coding DNA: TGCGCCAGCAGCCAAGATGGTTCAGGGCAGCACTACGAGCAGTACTTC. Translated: CASSQDGSGQHYEQYF. The V gene is TRBV4-3, the J gene TRBJ2-7, with D maybe TRBD1 (5 bases). V lost 0 bases and J 3 bases, leaving 15 bases between the germline ends. The CDR3 loop spans 16 amino acids. The V gene's germline CDR1 is LGHNA and CDR2 YSLEER.